This TCR beta chain was recovered during a study of cytomegalovirus exposure and HLA in healthy donors. The V gene's germline CDR1 is MGHDK and CDR2 SYGVNS. After removal of 3 bases from V and 4 bases from J, the junction contained 1 base not matched to a gene. The length of the CDR3 is 13 residues. The PCR used 60 Vbeta and 13 Jbeta primers. Repertoires were generated with immunoSEQ multiplex PCR, while TCRdb's copy carries only in-frame clones and drops some. The sample includes roughly 110,000 clones, approximately 58% seen only once; the top ten take about 2.2%. The origin of this receptor is a young woman in good health and CMV-seronegative. Sample: PBMCs. The V and J genes are TRBV25-1 and TRBJ2-3; TRBD2 agrees at 7 bases. The CDR3 bases are TGTGCCAGCAGTGAGCGGGAGCCAGATACGCAGTATTTT. Translating gives CASSEREPDTQYF.